This T cell receptor (beta chain) stems from a study of blood T cell repertoires in COVID-19 (TCRdb year 2020). As for the study more broadly: Collaborator samples came from the United States, Italy and Spain and covered acute and convalescent phases of COVID-19. Subjects who had been exposed to COVID-19, were actively infected with it, or had recovered from it provided the deeply sampled blood TCRbeta repertoires that made up the dataset. The repertoires were made available in a free public database intended to serve as a resource for research on the immune response to SARS-CoV-2. A de-identified subject ID, COVID-19 status, age in years and sex were almost always included in the sample metadata. Samples were obtained from the ongoing ImmuneRACE study (first 160 participants) and from about 1,300 subjects provided by 6 global collaborators. Where available, HLA class I and class II types were obtained from metadata supplied by the sample provider rather than from assay-based typing. The prospective study material was composed of cDNA or gDNA derived from T cells, B-cell-depleted T cells, or PBMCs. Study-wide findings and limitations: How much clinical and demographic metadata was included differed by source and by participant, and the metadata was provided uncurated.

After removal of 5 bases from V and 10 bases from J, the junction retains 11 bases not matched to a gene. Per the germline V gene, SGHTA is the CDR1 and FQGNSA is the CDR2. From cysteine to phenylalanine, the CDR3 is 16 amino acids long. Just CDR3 DNA is preserved here, 48 bases in frame from base 1. The immunoSEQ Assay, a bias-controlled multiplex PCR, was used to amplify TCRbeta CDR3 regions from genomic DNA. On the study's bioinformatics: The number of nucleated cells in each sample was estimated from the amplification of reference gene primers within the assay. To quantify the absolute abundance of each unique TCRbeta CDR3 rearrangement, sequence reads were collapsed and filtered. Productive Simpson clonality was computed per sample as the square root of Simpson's diversity index over productive rearrangements. TCRdb stores this immuneACCESS table with in-frame sequences only. Part of the clones is absent; in the studies checked, under half of the shortfall reflects unresolved V genes, and no reason is known for the rest. V and J calls and clone size are as listed in that table; D and trimming were resolved from the DNA. The sample includes 45,000 to 50,000 clones, with 75% to 90% observed a single time. Under 40% of the sample comes from the top ten.

Worth noting for this clone: This receptor's antigen is unknown. One base away there is no much larger clone; base qualities are not given.

One collaborating source in Seattle enrolled patients while the patients were actively infected and followed the patients over time throughout the course of disease. The collaborating institutions used their own protocols to collect whole blood in K2EDTA tubes. For TCRbeta analysis, collaborators shipped samples in one of three forms: frozen whole blood, isolated PBMCs, or DNA extracted from either of those sample types. The chain couples TRBV7-2 to TRBJ2-1, with 13 bases in between that match TRBD2. This TCR derives from an elderly woman with COVID-19, enrolled during active disease. The sequenced sample consisted of peripheral blood. The DNA sequence follows: TGTGCCAGCAGCCCAAGACTAGCGGGGGGAAGGTGGGAGCAGTTCTTC. Translated, it reads CASSPRLAGGRWEQFF.